These 10 T cell receptor beta chains were sequenced from one sample in a study of blood T cells in healthy people across ages. Primers used in a second PCR of about 6 to 11 cycles were a sample-barcoded 5' primer and a J-beta primer mix. A single record per CDR3 protein comes from TCRdb applying MiXCR to the 5' RACE reads. The sample holds 270,000 or so distinct CDR3 sequences, roughly 29% seen once. The sample was blood. The receptors originated from a woman in her 70s in good health.

The chain joins TRBV29-1 to TRBJ2-1; TRBD1 or TRBD2 may be the D gene (5 bases each). Germline lookup yields CDR1 SQVTM and CDR2 ANQGSEA. The V end lost 4 bases, the J end lost 11 bases, and 9 bases lay between the germline ends. There are 10 residues in the CDR3. CDR3 sequence: CSVGDGKQFF. The CDR3 DNA is TGCAGCGTTGGGGACGGTAAGCAGTTCTTC.

CDR3 bases: TGTGCCAGCAGTCCGGAGGTAGCGGGGGGTTACGAGCAGTACTTC. This sequence encodes CASSPEVAGGYEQYF. V is TRBV28 and J is TRBJ2-5, with 10 positions matching TRBD2. The J call may be faulty, since TRBJ2-7 better matches the DNA end. This CDR3 comprises 15 residues. CDR1 and CDR2 (germline): MDHEN, SYDVKM.

The table lists this clonotype with a few counts. The J gene is TRBJ1-2, the V gene TRBV28; no reliable D call. Germline CDR1 and CDR2: MDHEN and SYDVKM. Trimming took off 7 bases at V and 3 bases at J, with 6 bases between the two ends. The CDR3 extends over 11 amino acids. DNA for the CDR3: TGTGCCAGCACTTCATACTATGGCTACACCTTC. Its protein product is CASTSYYGYTF.

The chain is built from TRBV5-1 and TRBJ1-5, with D tentatively TRBD1 (5 bases). This CDR3 has 14 residues. In germline, CDR1 is SGHRS, CDR2 YFSETQ. Trimming left V 4 bases short and J 4 bases short, with 12 bases between. The CDR3 bases are TGCGCCAGCAGCGCTCAGGGCGGGAATCAGCCCCAGCATTTT. This gives the protein CASSAQGGNQPQHF. The full variable domain, in which reference TRBV5-1 and TRBJ1-5 provide the parts outside the CDR3, is KAGVTQTPRYLIKTRGQQVTLSCSPISGHRSVSWYQQTPGQGLQFLFEYFSETQRNKGNFPGRFSGRQFSNSRSEMNVSTLELGDSALYLCASSAQGGNQPQHFGDGTRLSIL.

This rearrangement joins TRBV27 to TRBJ2-7; possible D gene TRBD2, 6 bases. The germline V gene has CDR1 MNHEY and CDR2 SMNVEV (reference sequence). V was cut by 4 bases and J by 5 bases, with 18 bases left in between. CDR3 length: 15 residues. The CDR3 reads CASSSSGLSGHEQYF. The CDR3 DNA reads as TGTGCCAGCAGTTCCTCGGGACTCTCAGGCCACGAGCAGTACTTC.

This clonotype was recorded a few times. The rearrangement links TRBV3-1 to TRBJ2-1, with D maybe TRBD2 (6 bases). The CDR3 totals 12 residues. CDR1 is LGHDT and CDR2 is YNNKEL in the germline V gene (reference sequence). Trimming took off 4 bases at V and 10 bases at J, with 11 bases between the two ends. The CDR3 DNA reads TGTGCCAGCAGCCCGGAGGGCCGGGAGCAGTTCTTC. The encoded protein is CASSPEGREQFF.

This chain joins TRBV2 and TRBJ1-1; D possibly corresponds to TRBD1 (6 bases). The CDR3 extends over 13 amino acids. V shed 7 bases and J shed 3 bases, with 12 bases lying between them. CDR1 and CDR2 (germline): SNHLY, FYNNEI. CDR3 in DNA: TGTGCCAGCATGCCGGACAGAGACACTGAAGCTTTCTTT. Residues: CASMPDRDTEAFF.

This chain joins TRBV12-5 and TRBJ2-7; the D is unclear. CDR1 and CDR2 from the germline V gene are LGHNT and FRNRAP. The ends were cut back, 7 bases at V and 3 bases at J, with 16 bases in the middle. The CDR3 is made up of 14 amino acids. The CDR3 protein is CASVPGPRIYEQYF. As DNA, the CDR3 is TGTGCTAGTGTTCCGGGCCCTCGGATCTACGAGCAGTACTTC. Complete variable domain (other parts from reference TRBV12-5 and TRBJ2-7): DARVTQTPRHKVTEMGQEVTMRCQPILGHNTVFWYRQTMMQGLELLAYFRNRAPLDDSGMPKDRFSAEMPDATLATLKIQPSEPRDSAVYFCASVPGPRIYEQYFGPGTRLTVT.

This rearrangement joins TRBV7-2 to TRBJ1-3, with TRBD1 matching 7 bases. CDR1 and CDR2 from the germline V gene are SGHTA and FQGNSA. The V and J ends lost 4 bases and 0 bases, in that order; junction bases with no gene match: 3. This CDR3 has 15 residues. CDR3: CASSYRGRSGNTIYF. The CDR3 bases are TGTGCCAGCAGCTACAGGGGCCGCTCTGGAAACACCATATATTTT.

This clonotype was counted a few times. V is TRBV7-2 and J is TRBJ2-7; 11 nucleotides agree with TRBD2. The germline CDR1 and CDR2 sequences are SGHTA and FQGNSA. Trimming at V came to 5 bases and at J to 1 base, leaving 7 bases not matched to a gene. The CDR3 runs 16 residues. CDR3 region: CASSTTSGSTSYEQYF. Here the CDR3 DNA reads TGTGCCAGCAGCACCACTAGCGGGAGTACATCCTACGAGCAGTACTTC.